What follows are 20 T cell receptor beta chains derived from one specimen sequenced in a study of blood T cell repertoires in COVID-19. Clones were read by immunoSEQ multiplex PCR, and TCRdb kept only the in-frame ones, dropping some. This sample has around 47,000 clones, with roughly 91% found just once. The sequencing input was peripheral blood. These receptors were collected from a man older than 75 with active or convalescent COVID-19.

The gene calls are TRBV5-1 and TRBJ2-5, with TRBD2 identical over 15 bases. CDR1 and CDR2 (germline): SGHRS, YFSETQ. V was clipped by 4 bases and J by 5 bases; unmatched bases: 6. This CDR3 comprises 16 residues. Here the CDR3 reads CASSAGLAGGKETQYF. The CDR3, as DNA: TGCGCCAGCAGCGCGGGACTAGCGGGGGGTAAGGAGACCCAGTACTTC. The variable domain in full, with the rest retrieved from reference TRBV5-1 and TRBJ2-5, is KAGVTQTPRYLIKTRGQQVTLSCSPISGHRSVSWYQQTPGQGLQFLFEYFSETQRNKGNFPGRFSGRQFSNSRSEMNVSTLELGDSALYLCASSAGLAGGKETQYFGPGTRLLVL.

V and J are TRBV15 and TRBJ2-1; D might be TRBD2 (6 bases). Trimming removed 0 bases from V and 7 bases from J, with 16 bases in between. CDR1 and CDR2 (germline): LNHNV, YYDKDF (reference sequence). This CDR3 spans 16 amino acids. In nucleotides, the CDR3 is TGTGCCACCAGCAGAGAGAGGAGGGACTTCGGAAATGAGCAGTTCTTC. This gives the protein CATSRERRDFGNEQFF.

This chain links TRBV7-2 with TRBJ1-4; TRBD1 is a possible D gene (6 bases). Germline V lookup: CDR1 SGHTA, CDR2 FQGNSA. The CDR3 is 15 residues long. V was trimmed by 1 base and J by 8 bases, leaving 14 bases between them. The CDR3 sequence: CASSLVGGGDEKLFF. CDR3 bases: TGTGCCAGCAGCTTAGTTGGCGGGGGCGACGAAAAACTGTTTTTT.

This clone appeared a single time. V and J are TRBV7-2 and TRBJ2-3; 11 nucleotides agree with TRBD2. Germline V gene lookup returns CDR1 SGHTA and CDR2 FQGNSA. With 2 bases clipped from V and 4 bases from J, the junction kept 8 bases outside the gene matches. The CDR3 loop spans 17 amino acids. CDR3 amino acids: CASSLSGLSGGADTQYF. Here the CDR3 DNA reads TGTGCCAGCAGCTTATCGGGTCTTAGCGGGGGGGCAGATACGCAGTATTTT. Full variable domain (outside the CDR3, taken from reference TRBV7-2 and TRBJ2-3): GAGVSQSPSNKVTEKGKDVELRCDPISGHTALYWYRQSLGQGLEFLIYFQGNSAPDKSGLPSDRFSAERTGGSVSTLTIQRTQQEDSAVYLCASSLSGLSGGADTQYFGPGTRLTVL.

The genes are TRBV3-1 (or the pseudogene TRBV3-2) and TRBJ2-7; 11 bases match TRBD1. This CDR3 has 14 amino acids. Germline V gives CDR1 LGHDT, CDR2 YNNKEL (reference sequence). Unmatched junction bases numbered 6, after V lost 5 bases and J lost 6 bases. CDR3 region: CASSARDRGSEQYF. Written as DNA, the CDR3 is TGTGCCAGCAGCGCGCGGGACAGGGGGAGCGAGCAGTACTTC.

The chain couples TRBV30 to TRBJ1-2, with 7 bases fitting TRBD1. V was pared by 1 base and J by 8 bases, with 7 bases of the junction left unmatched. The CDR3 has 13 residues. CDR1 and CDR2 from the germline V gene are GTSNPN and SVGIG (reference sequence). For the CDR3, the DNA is TGTGCCTGGAGTGGACAGGGCGAAGGGGGCTACACCTTC. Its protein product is CAWSGQGEGGYTF. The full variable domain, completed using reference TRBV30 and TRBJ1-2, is SQTIHQWPATLVQPVGSPLSLECTVEGTSNPNLYWYRQAAGRGLQLLFYSVGIGQISSEVPQNLSASRPQDRQFILSSKKLLLSDSGFYLCAWSGQGEGGYTFGSGTRLTVV.

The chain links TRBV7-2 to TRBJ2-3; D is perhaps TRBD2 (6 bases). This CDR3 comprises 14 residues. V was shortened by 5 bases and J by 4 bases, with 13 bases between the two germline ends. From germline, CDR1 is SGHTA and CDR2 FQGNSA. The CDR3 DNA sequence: TGTGCCAGCAGCAAAGGGACTTTCCCAGATACGCAGTATTTT. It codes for CASSKGTFPDTQYF. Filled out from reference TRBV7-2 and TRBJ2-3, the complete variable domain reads GAGVSQSPSNKVTEKGKDVELRCDPISGHTALYWYRQSLGQGLEFLIYFQGNSAPDKSGLPSDRFSAERTGGSVSTLTIQRTQQEDSAVYLCASSKGTFPDTQYFGPGTRLTVL.

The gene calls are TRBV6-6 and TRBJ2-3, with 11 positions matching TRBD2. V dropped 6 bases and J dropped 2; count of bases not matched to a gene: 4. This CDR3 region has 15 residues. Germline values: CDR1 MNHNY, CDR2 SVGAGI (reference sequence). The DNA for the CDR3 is TGTGCCAGCAGCTCTAGCGGGGGGCCCACAGATACGCAGTATTTT. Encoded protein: CASSSSGGPTDTQYF.

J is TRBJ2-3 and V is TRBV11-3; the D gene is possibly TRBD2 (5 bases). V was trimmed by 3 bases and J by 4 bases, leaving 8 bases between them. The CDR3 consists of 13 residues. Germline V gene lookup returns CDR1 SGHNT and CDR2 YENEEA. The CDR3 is CASSLEEADTQYF. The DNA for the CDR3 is TGTGCCAGCAGCTTGGAGGAGGCAGATACGCAGTATTTT.

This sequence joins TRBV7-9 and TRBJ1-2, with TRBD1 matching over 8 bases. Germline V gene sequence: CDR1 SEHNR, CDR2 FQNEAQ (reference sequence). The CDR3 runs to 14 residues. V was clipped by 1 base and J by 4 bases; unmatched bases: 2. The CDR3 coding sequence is TGTGCCAGCAGCTTAGATGACAGGGGCTATGGCTACACCTTC. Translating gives CASSLDDRGYGYTF.

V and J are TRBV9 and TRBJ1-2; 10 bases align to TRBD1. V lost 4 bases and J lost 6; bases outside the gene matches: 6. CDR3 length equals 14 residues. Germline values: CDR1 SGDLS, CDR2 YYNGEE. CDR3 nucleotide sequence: TGTGCCAGCAGCAAGGGACAGGGGAAGGATGGCTACACCTTC. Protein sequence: CASSKGQGKDGYTF. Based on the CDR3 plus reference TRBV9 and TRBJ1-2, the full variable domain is DSGVTQTPKHLITATGQRVTLRCSPRSGDLSVYWYQQSLDQGLQFLIQYYNGEERAKGNILERFSAQQFPDLHSELNLSSLELGDSALYFCASSKGQGKDGYTFGSGTRLTVV.

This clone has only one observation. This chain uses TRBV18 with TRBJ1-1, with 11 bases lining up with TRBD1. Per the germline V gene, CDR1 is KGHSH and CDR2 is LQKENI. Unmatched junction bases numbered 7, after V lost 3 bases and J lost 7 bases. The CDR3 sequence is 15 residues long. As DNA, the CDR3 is TGTGCCAGCTCACCGAACGAGGACAGGGGGCGTGAAGCTTTCTTT. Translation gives CASSPNEDRGREAFF.

The CDR3 sequence: CASSPAFYGYTF. The CDR3 DNA sequence: TGTGCCAGCAGTCCCGCGTTCTATGGCTACACCTTC. The chain has TRBV28 and TRBJ1-2; no firm D call. Germline CDR1 is MDHEN and CDR2 is SYDVKM. The V and J ends lost 5 bases and 4 bases respectively, with 8 bases between them. There are 12 residues in the CDR3.

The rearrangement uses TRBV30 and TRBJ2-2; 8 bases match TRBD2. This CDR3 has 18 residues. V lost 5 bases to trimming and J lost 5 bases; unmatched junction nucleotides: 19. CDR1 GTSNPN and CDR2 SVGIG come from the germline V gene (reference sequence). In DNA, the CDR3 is TGTGCCTGGGACGCCGGGACTAGTTACAATGGTGGTACCGGGGAGCTGTTTTTT. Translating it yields CAWDAGTSYNGGTGELFF. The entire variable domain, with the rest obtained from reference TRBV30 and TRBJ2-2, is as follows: SQTIHQWPATLVQPVGSPLSLECTVEGTSNPNLYWYRQAAGRGLQLLFYSVGIGQISSEVPQNLSASRPQDRQFILSSKKLLLSDSGFYLCAWDAGTSYNGGTGELFFGEGSRLTVL.

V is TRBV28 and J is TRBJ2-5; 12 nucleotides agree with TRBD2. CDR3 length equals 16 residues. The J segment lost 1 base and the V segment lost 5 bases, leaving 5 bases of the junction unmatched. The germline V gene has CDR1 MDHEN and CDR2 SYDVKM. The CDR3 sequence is CASSPSGGGFQETQYF. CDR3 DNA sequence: TGTGCCAGCAGTCCTAGCGGGGGGGGATTCCAAGAGACCCAGTACTTC.

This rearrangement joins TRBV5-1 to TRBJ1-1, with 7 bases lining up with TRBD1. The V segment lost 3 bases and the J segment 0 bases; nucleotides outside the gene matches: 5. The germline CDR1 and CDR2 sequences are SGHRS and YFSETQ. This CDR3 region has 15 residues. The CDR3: CASSWDSIMNTEAFF. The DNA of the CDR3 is TGCGCCAGCAGCTGGGACAGTATCATGAACACTGAAGCTTTCTTT.

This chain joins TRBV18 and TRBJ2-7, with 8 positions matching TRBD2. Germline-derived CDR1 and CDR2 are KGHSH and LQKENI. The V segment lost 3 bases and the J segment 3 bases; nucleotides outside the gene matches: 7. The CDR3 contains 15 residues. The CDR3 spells CASSPPLAGDYEQYF. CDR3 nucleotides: TGTGCCAGCTCACCTCCCCTAGCGGGTGACTACGAGCAGTACTTC.

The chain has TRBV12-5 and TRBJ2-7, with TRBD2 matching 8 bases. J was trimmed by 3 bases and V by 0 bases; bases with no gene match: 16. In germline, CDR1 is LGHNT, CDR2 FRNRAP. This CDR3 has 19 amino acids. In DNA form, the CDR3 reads TGTGCTAGTGGTTTGGTACGTCCCTCGGGGGGGCAGTCCGGCTACGAGCAGTACTTC. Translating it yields CASGLVRPSGGQSGYEQYF.

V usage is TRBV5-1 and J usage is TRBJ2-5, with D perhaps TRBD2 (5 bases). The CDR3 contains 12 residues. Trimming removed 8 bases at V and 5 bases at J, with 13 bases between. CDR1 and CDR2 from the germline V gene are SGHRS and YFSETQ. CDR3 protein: CASPTRGETQYF. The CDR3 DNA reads TGCGCCAGTCCGACACGCGGGGAGACCCAGTACTTC.

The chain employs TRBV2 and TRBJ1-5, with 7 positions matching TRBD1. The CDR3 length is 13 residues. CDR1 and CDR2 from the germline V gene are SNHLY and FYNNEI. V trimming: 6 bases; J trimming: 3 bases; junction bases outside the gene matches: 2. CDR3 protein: CASRGTANQPQHF. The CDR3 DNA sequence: TGTGCCAGCAGGGGGACAGCCAATCAGCCCCAGCATTTT.